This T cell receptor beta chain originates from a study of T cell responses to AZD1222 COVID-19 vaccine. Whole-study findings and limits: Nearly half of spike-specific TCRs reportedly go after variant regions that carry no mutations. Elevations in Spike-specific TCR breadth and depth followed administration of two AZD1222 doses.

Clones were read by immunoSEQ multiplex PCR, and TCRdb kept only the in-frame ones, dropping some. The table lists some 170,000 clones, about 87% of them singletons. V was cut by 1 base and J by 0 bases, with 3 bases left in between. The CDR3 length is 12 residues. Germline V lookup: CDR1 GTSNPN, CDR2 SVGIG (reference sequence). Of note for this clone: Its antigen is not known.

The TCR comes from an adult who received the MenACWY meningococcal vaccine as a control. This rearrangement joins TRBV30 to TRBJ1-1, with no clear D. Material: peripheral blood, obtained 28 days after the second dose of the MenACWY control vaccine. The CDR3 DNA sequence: TGTGCCTGGAGTGGATTGAACACTGAAGCTTTCTTT. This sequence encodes CAWSGLNTEAFF. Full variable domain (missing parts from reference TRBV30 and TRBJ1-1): SQTIHQWPATLVQPVGSPLSLECTVEGTSNPNLYWYRQAAGRGLQLLFYSVGIGQISSEVPQNLSASRPQDRQFILSSKKLLLSDSGFYLCAWSGLNTEAFFGQGTRLTVV.